The 26 T cell receptor beta chains reported below all come from one sample, sequenced in a study of CD8+CD57+ T cells in acquired aplastic anemia. Genomic DNA was employed as the template in profiling TCR beta VDJ and CDR3. Using its own MiXCR run on the reads, TCRdb lists one record per CDR3 protein. In the table there are more than 150,000 distinct CDR3 sequences, around 45% of which are singletons. The sequenced sample was sorted CD4+, CD8+, or CD8+CD57+ T cells (not recorded which) from PBMCs. Receptors originate from a human donor in good health.

This clonotype has ten or more counts. The rearrangement uses TRBV10-3 and TRBJ2-5; 14 positions match TRBD2. V trimming: 2 bases; J trimming: 9 bases; junction bases outside the gene matches: 2. This CDR3 comprises 14 residues. Germline V gene lookup returns CDR1 ENHRY and CDR2 SYGVKD. CDR3 coding DNA: TGTGCCATCAGTGAGCCGGGACTAGCGGGAGCCCAGTACTTC. Residues: CAISEPGLAGAQYF.

This clonotype has a count of ten or more. This sequence joins TRBV29-1 and TRBJ2-1, with 7 bases aligning to TRBD1. After removal of 1 base from V and 3 bases from J, the junction contained 6 bases not matched to a gene. CDR1 is SQVTM and CDR2 is ANQGSEA in the germline V gene. The CDR3 is made up of 15 amino acids. This chain's CDR3 is CSVEGRGPNYNEQFF. The CDR3 bases are TGCAGCGTTGAAGGTAGGGGGCCAAACTACAATGAGCAGTTCTTC.

This clonotype was observed a handful of times. A read error is possible here, since a much larger clone lies one base away. The chain employs TRBV12-5 and TRBJ1-2; D unclear. V was shortened by 11 bases and J by 2 bases, with 9 bases between the two germline ends. CDR3 length equals 11 residues. The germline gives CDR1 LGHNT, CDR2 FRNRAP. The CDR3 protein is CAGVLNYGYTF. The CDR3 DNA sequence: TGTGCTGGTGTACTAAACTATGGCTACACCTTC.

The DNA for the CDR3 is TGTGCCAGCACCCTCCCGGGGACTAGCGGTACAGATACGCAGTATTTT. Encoded protein: CASTLPGTSGTDTQYF. The chain has TRBV2 and TRBJ2-3, with TRBD2 matching over 11 bases. The CDR3 consists of 16 residues. CDR1 SNHLY and CDR2 FYNNEI come from the germline V gene. The junction had 9 bases not matched to a gene; V was cut back by 7 bases and J by 3 bases.

The chain combines TRBV24-1 with TRBJ2-1; tentative D call: TRBD2 (6 bases). CDR3 length: 12 residues. Germline V CDR1 and CDR2: KGHDR, SFDVKD. The CDR3 nucleotides read TGTGGCGGGGTCAGCTCCTACAATGAGCAGTTCTTC. Translating it yields CGGVSSYNEQFF.

This clonotype was observed many times. V gene TRBV7-2 combines with J gene TRBJ2-5; D not resolved. V shed 1 base and J shed 4 bases, with 13 bases lying between them. CDR1 SGHTA and CDR2 FQGNSA come from the germline V gene. The CDR3 length is 15 residues. This CDR3 reads CASSLVRRLGETQYF. CDR3 DNA: TGTGCCAGCAGCTTAGTTCGGAGACTCGGAGAGACCCAGTACTTC.

The chain joins TRBV3-1 to TRBJ2-7; tentative D call: TRBD2 (5 bases). CDR1 LGHDT and CDR2 YNNKEL come from the germline V gene (reference sequence). V was clipped by 1 base and J by 3 bases, with 7 bases between them. The CDR3 loop spans 13 amino acids. CDR3 nucleotides: TGTGCCAGCAGCCAAGGAGGGAACTACGAGCAGTACTTC. This sequence encodes CASSQGGNYEQYF.

This clonotype was found many times. The rearrangement links TRBV20-1 to TRBJ2-7; D gene ambiguous. The CDR3 covers 14 residues. The ends were cut back, 5 bases at V and 0 bases at J, with 14 bases in the middle. Germline V lookup: CDR1 DFQATT, CDR2 SNEGSKA (reference sequence). The CDR3 loop reads CSARPIRSSYEQYF. In DNA, the CDR3 is TGCAGTGCTCGCCCTATAAGATCCTCCTACGAGCAGTACTTC.

This clonotype was observed many times. The chain combines TRBV5-1 with TRBJ2-1, with D hard to call. CDR1 is SGHRS, CDR2 YFSETQ, per germline. This CDR3 region has 12 residues. The V end lost 0 bases, the J end lost 9 bases, and 7 bases lay between the germline ends. CDR3 loop: CASSLGSGEQFF. The CDR3 DNA is TGCGCCAGCAGCTTGGGGTCCGGTGAGCAGTTCTTC.

The chain carries TRBV2 and TRBJ2-6, with D possibly called TRBD1 or TRBD2 (6 bases each). Germline lookup yields CDR1 SNHLY and CDR2 FYNNEI. The CDR3 is 14 amino acids. V was trimmed by 5 bases and J by 3 bases, leaving 8 bases between them. CDR3: CASSRGRGANVLTF. In DNA form, the CDR3 reads TGTGCCAGCAGTCGGGGGCGTGGGGCCAACGTCCTGACTTTC. Together with reference TRBV2 and TRBJ2-6, the CDR3 gives the full variable domain: EPEVTQTPSHQVTQMGQEVILRCVPISNHLYFYWYRQILGQKVEFLVSFYNNEISEKSEIFDDQFSVERPDGSNFTLKIRSTKLEDSAMYFCASSRGRGANVLTFGAGSRLTVL.

In the case of this clonotype: The junction and the germline gene differ at one end; a read error may be behind it. In nucleotides, the CDR3 is TGCGCCAGCAGCCGTGACGACAGCTCCCACGAGCAGTACTTC. Its protein is CASSRDDSSHEQYF. The chain employs TRBV2 and TRBJ2-7; D perhaps matches TRBD1 (5 bases). Germline V gene data show CDR1 as SNHLY and CDR2 as FYNNEI. The length of the CDR3 is 14 residues.

As regards this clonotype: The junction and the germline gene differ at one end; a read error may be behind it. The CDR3: CSTRVTPIVTTYYGYTF. The CDR3 coding sequence is TGCAGTACTAGAGTTACGCCGATAGTTACCACTTACTATGGCTACACCTTC. The V call is TRBV20-1, the J call TRBJ1-2; no definite D call. Germline V gene data show CDR1 as DFQATT and CDR2 as SNEGSKA (reference sequence). CDR3 size: 17 residues.

This rearrangement joins TRBV7-6 to TRBJ1-1; tentatively, D is TRBD1 (5 bases). The CDR3 is 18 residues long. The V and J ends lost 1 base and 0 bases respectively, with 18 bases between them. Germline values: CDR1 SGHVS, CDR2 FNYEAQ. In DNA, the CDR3 is TGTGCCAGCAGCTTAGGGGGCTGGGACGTGATGATGAACACTGAAGCTTTCTTT. Translation gives CASSLGGWDVMMNTEAFF.

The chain combines TRBV6-5 with TRBJ2-7; no definite D call. Germline loops: CDR1 MNHEY, CDR2 SVGAGI. Trimming pared 2 bases from V and 3 bases from J, leaving 11 bases between. CDR3 size: 14 residues. DNA of the CDR3: TGTGCCAGCAGTTACGTCAGTAAAATCTACGAGCAGTACTTC. Amino acid sequence: CASSYVSKIYEQYF.

At least ten counts were recorded for this clonotype. This chain connects TRBV29-1 to TRBJ2-1, with 13 bases lining up with TRBD2. The J segment lost 4 bases and the V segment lost 3 bases, leaving 6 bases of the junction unmatched. The germline V gene has CDR1 SQVTM and CDR2 ANQGSEA. This CDR3 has 16 amino acids. CDR3 bases: TGCAGCGTTGATCGACTAGCGGGAGGCCCGTACAATGAGCAGTTCTTC. It codes for CSVDRLAGGPYNEQFF.

Many counts were recorded for this clonotype. The chain links TRBV19 to TRBJ1-2; 9 nucleotides align to TRBD1. This CDR3 is 12 amino acids long. Germline V gene data show CDR1 as LNHDA and CDR2 as SQIVND (reference sequence). V was pared by 9 bases and J by 4 bases, with 3 bases of the junction left unmatched. The CDR3 nucleotides read TGTGCCAGCCGGGACAGGGCCTATGGCTACACCTTC. Residues: CASRDRAYGYTF.

This clonotype was found a few times. A much more abundant neighbour one base away suggests this may be a read error. This chain links TRBV7-2 with TRBJ2-2; no definite D call. The CDR3 loop spans 13 amino acids. Germline loops: CDR1 SGHTA, CDR2 FQGNSA. The CDR3 loop is CASGLGQLGELFF. CDR3 DNA sequence: TGTGCCAGCGGCTTAGGGCAGCTGGGGGAGCTGTTTTTT.

In this sample, this clonotype turned up many times. This chain links TRBV20-1 with TRBJ1-6; a weak D match, TRBD1 (5 bases). V shed 3 bases and J shed 8 bases, with 11 bases lying between them. The CDR3 runs to 13 residues. Germline values: CDR1 DFQATT, CDR2 SNEGSKA (reference sequence). CDR3: CSARGREYSPLHF. The CDR3 DNA reads TGCAGTGCTAGGGGACGGGAGTATTCACCCCTCCACTTT.

As concerns this clonotype: The CDR3 does not close with the conserved phenylalanine or tryptophan, likely indicating a read error. This chain connects TRBV2 to TRBJ1-5, with TRBD1 identical over 10 bases. The CDR3 is 14 residues long. CDR1 is SNHLY, CDR2 FYNNEI, per germline. The trim removed 4 bases at V and 8 bases at J, leaving 5 bases unmatched. The chain's CDR3 is CASSGQGAAKPQHL. CDR3 nucleotide sequence: TGTGCCAGCAGTGGACAGGGGGCCGCCAAGCCCCAGCATCTT.

This clonotype occurred a few times. The chain carries TRBV6-2 or TRBV6-3 and TRBJ2-2, with TRBD2 matching 11 bases. Germline values: CDR1 MNHEY, CDR2 SVGEGT. Trimming removed 2 bases from V and 0 bases from J; junction bases left unmatched: 8. This CDR3 has 19 amino acids. The CDR3 protein is CASSYLTASGRTNTGELFF. CDR3 coding DNA: TGTGCCAGCAGTTACCTGACGGCTAGCGGGAGGACGAACACCGGGGAGCTGTTTTTT.

This clonotype has ten or more counts. This sequence joins TRBV5-6 and TRBJ1-1; tentative D call: TRBD1 (5 bases). Germline-derived CDR1 and CDR2 are SGHDT and YYEEEE. The CDR3 has 12 residues. The V and J ends lost 4 bases and 7 bases respectively, with 11 bases between them. The CDR3 DNA reads as TGTGCCAGCAGCCATATTACAGGTGAAGCTTTCTTT. This gives the protein CASSHITGEAFF. The full variable domain, with the rest looked up from reference TRBV5-6 and TRBJ1-1, is DAGVTQSPTHLIKTRGQQVTLRCSPKSGHDTVSWYQQALGQGPQFIFQYYEEEERQRGNFPDRFSGHQFPNYSSELNVNALLLGDSALYLCASSHITGEAFFGQGTRLTVV.

For this clonotype: A much larger clonotype is one base distant, so this may be a read error. The chain joins TRBV20-1 to TRBJ2-4; D unresolved. Trimming cost V 2 bases and J 6 bases, with 11 bases left between them. CDR3 length: 13 amino acids. The germline V gene has CDR1 DFQATT and CDR2 SNEGSKA (reference sequence). The CDR3 protein is CSARSVTLNIQYF. Here the CDR3 DNA reads TGCAGTGCTAGATCCGTGACATTAAACATTCAGTACTTC.

The chain recombines TRBV28 with TRBJ2-7; 14 bases match TRBD2. V was pared by 5 bases and J by 3 bases, with 3 bases of the junction left unmatched. The germline CDR1 and CDR2 sequences are MDHEN and SYDVKM. The CDR3 contains 15 residues. CDR3 amino acids: CASSPGTSGSYEQYF. CDR3 in DNA: TGTGCCAGCAGTCCGGGGACTAGCGGGAGCTACGAGCAGTACTTC.

The chain carries TRBV11-1 and TRBJ1-2; 10 bases line up with TRBD1. J gave up 7 bases and V 5 bases, and 13 bases lay outside the gene matches. Per germline, CDR1 SGHAT and CDR2 FQDESV (reference sequence). This CDR3 has 16 amino acids. CDR3 sequence (DNA): TGTGCCAGCAGCCCAAAGGGGGACAGGGGATATGTTGGCTACACCTTC. Translating it yields CASSPKGDRGYVGYTF.

This chain joins TRBV29-1 and TRBJ2-7; 10 bases align to TRBD1. CDR1 is SQVTM, CDR2 ANQGSEA, per germline. The CDR3 length is 15 residues. V shed 4 bases and J 2 bases; nucleotides not matched to a gene: 8. CDR3 DNA sequence: TGCAGCGTTGTTAACGGGACAGGGGAAGCCTACGAGCAGTACTTC. This gives the protein CSVVNGTGEAYEQYF.

This chain uses TRBV18 with TRBJ2-7; 9 bases match TRBD1. The CDR3 has 15 residues. The germline V gene encodes CDR1 KGHSH and CDR2 LQKENI. V shed 6 bases, J shed 3 bases, and the junction held 9 bases outside the gene matches. The CDR3 sequence: CASSVTGTGIYEQYF. The CDR3 DNA follows: TGTGCCAGCTCGGTTACCGGGACAGGGATCTACGAGCAGTACTTC.